The rows below give T cell receptor beta chains drawn from one sample of a study of Ad26.COV2.S vaccination and SARS-CoV-2 variants. The protocol was immunoSEQ multiplex PCR, while the TCRdb copy is restricted to in-frame clones and leaves out a portion. The table shows roughly 700,000 clones, with about 90% occurring only once. The sequences come from peripheral blood, collected in a trial of Ad26.COV2.S vaccine versus placebo. The receptor set was obtained from a person between 18 and 60 years old who received the Ad26.COV2.S COVID-19 vaccine or a placebo. The conserved cysteine and the conserved F or W are not part of the CDR3 here. Fields, in order: J gene, V gene, CDR3 protein.

TRBJ2-6	TRBV6-5	ASSRGTGANVLT
TRBJ2-1	TRBV5-1	ASSLVQGEFNEQF
TRBJ1-4	TRBV15	ATSRNRGFNEKLF
TRBJ2-1	TRBV6-5	ASRGSVSIEQF
TRBJ2-5	TRBV7-8	ASSLDWSAGETQY
TRBJ1-1	TRBV3-1/TRBV3-2	ASSRQGYNTEAF
TRBJ2-1	TRBV27	ASSFSRGQVNNEQF
TRBJ2-2	TRBV19	ASSKANTGELF
TRBJ2-3	TRBV7-9	ASSPGGDTQY
TRBJ2-2	TRBV7-3	ASSLRGDLNTGELF
TRBJ2-7	TRBV5-4	ASSTPSGSSYEQY
TRBJ1-6	TRBV5-1	ASSLGQGYNSPLH
TRBJ2-1	TRBV3-1/TRBV3-2	ASSQDLIRGERNEQF
TRBJ1-6	TRBV4-2	ASSQEGSYNSPLH
TRBJ1-1	TRBV12-5	ASGLVLLSDRADTEAF
TRBJ2-5	TRBV7-9	ASSSDFQETQY
TRBJ2-7	TRBV7-6	ASSLDGLAGGREQY
TRBJ2-7	TRBV11-2	ASSSGVYEQY
TRBJ2-4	TRBV19	ASTPPGLRMGIQY
TRBJ2-5	TRBV6-2/TRBV6-3	ASSSPPGSGGASTQY
TRBJ1-3	TRBV18	ASSQVISSGNTIY
TRBJ2-1	TRBV29-1	SVKATGGQDNEQF
TRBJ1-3	TRBV7-8	ASSTIGSGNTIY
TRBJ2-6	TRBV11-2	ASSLDPAGFFSGANVLT
TRBJ1-6	TRBV4-1	ASSPGPSSYNSPLH
TRBJ1-5	TRBV6-6	ASGTGGFQPQH
TRBJ2-7	TRBV2	ASSAGERVYEQY
TRBJ2-3	TRBV7-9	ASSYPGQADTQY
TRBJ1-5	TRBV2	ASSDAGYDGQPQH
TRBJ1-5	TRBV27	ASSSRVTGLVRQPQH
TRBJ1-4	TRBV5-1	ASSFDPFISEKLF
TRBJ1-5	TRBV19	ASRYSQISPQH
TRBJ2-7	TRBV19	ASTRSGTAPYEQY
TRBJ1-4	TRBV7-6	ASSSGQGEKLF
TRBJ2-7	TRBV6-5	ASKAGVSYEQY
TRBJ1-3	TRBV7-3	ASSLRGGSGNTIY